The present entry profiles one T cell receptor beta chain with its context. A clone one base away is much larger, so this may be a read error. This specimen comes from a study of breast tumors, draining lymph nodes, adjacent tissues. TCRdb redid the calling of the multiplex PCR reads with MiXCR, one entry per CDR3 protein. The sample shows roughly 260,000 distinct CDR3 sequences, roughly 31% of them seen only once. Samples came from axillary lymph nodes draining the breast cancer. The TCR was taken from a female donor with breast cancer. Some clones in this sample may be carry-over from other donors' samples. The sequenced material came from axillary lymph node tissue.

CDR3 amino acids: CSAQTAPYEPYF. DNA for the CDR3: TGCAGTGCCCAGACAGCCCCCTACGAGCCGTACTTC. The chain has TRBV20-1 and TRBJ2-7; D is possibly TRBD1 (5 bases). There are 12 residues in the CDR3. Germline V CDR1 and CDR2: DFQATT, SNEGSKA (reference sequence).